The entry that follows covers one T cell receptor (beta chain) sequence. This record comes from a study of blood T cell repertoires in COVID-19. Study as a whole: The United States, Italy and Spain provided the acute and convalescent COVID-19 samples. PBMCs, B-cell-depleted T cells, or T cells were the source of the cDNA or gDNA that made up the material.

Generated by immunoSEQ multiplex PCR, the TCRdb table keeps only in-frame clones and is missing some. The sample comprises approximately 230,000 clones, 88% of which are singletons, and 1.2% to 1.5% rests with the top ten. The sequenced sample consisted of peripheral blood. The receptor was derived from a man older than 75 with acute or convalescent COVID-19.

The CDR3 region is CASSLTPGLYNEQFF. The CDR3 DNA is TGTGCCAGCAGTTTAACCCCTGGGCTTTACAATGAGCAGTTCTTC. V gene TRBV27 combines with J gene TRBJ2-1, with D uncertain. The CDR3 covers 15 residues. Trimming cost V 2 bases and J 4 bases, with 12 bases left between them. Germline CDR1 and CDR2: MNHEY and SMNVEV (reference sequence).